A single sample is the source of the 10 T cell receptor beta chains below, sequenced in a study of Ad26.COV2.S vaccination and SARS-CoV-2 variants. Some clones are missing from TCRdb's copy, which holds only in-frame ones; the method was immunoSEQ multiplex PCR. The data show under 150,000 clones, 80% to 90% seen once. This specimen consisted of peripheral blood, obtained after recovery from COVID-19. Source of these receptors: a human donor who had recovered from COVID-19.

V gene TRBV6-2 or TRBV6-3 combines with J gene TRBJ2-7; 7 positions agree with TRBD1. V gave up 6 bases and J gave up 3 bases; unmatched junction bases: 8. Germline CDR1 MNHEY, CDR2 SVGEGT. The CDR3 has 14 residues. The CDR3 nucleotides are TGTGCCAGCAGCCCGACAGGGACGAGCTACGAGCAGTACTTC. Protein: CASSPTGTSYEQYF.

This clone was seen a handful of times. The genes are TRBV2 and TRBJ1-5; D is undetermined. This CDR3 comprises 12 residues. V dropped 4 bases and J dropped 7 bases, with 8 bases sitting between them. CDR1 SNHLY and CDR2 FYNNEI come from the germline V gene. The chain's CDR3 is CASSGRGQPQHF. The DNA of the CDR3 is TGTGCCAGCAGTGGTAGAGGACAGCCCCAGCATTTT.

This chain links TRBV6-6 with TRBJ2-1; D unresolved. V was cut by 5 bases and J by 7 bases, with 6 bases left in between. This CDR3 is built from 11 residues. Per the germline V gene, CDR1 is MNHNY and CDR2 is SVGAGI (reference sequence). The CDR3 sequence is CASSRRNEQFF. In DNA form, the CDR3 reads TGTGCCAGCAGTCGAAGGAATGAGCAGTTCTTC.

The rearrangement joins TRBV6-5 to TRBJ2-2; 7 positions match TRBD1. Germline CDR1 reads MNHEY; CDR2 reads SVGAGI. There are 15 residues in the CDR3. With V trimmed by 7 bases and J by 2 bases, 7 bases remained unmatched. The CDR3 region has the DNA TGTGCCAGCACCGAGGGGGACAGAAACACCGGGGAGCTGTTTTTT. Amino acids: CASTEGDRNTGELFF.

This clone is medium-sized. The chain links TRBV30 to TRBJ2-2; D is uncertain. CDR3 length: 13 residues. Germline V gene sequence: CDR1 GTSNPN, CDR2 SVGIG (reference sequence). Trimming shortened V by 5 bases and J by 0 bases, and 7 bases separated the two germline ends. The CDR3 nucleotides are TGTGCCTGGTTAATAGCGAACACCGGGGAGCTGTTTTTT. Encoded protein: CAWLIANTGELFF.

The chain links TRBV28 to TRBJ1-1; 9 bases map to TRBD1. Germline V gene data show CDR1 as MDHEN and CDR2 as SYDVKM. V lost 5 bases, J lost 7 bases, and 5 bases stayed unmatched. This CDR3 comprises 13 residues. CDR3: CASSGTGYGEAFF. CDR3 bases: TGTGCCAGCAGTGGGACAGGGTATGGTGAAGCTTTCTTT.

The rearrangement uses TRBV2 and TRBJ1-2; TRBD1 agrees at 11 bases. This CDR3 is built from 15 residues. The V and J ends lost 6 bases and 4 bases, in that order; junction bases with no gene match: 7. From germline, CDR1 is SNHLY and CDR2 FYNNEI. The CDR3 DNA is TGTGCCAGCAGGGAGGGGACAGGGGGGGCCTATGGCTACACCTTC. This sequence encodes CASREGTGGAYGYTF.

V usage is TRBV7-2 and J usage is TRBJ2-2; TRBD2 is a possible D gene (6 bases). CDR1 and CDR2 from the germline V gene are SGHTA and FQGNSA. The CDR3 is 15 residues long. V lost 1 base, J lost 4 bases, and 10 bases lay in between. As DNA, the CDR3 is TGTGCCAGCAGCTTAGGGCCCGGGGGCACCGGGGAGCTGTTTTTT. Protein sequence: CASSLGPGGTGELFF.

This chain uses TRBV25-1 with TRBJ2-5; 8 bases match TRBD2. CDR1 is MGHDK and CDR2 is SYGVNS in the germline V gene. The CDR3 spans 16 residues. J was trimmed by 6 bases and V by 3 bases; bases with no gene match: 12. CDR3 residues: CASSDPRPSGLQTQYF. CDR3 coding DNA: TGTGCCAGCAGTGACCCGCGGCCTAGCGGGCTGCAGACCCAGTACTTC.

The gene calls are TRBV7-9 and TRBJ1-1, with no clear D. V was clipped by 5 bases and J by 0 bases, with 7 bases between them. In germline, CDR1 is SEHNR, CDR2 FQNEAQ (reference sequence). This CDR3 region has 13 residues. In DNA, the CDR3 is TGTGCCAGCAGCCTATTCATGAACACTGAAGCTTTCTTT. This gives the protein CASSLFMNTEAFF. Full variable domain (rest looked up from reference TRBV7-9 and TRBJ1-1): DTGVSQNPRHKITKRGQNVTFRCDPISEHNRLYWYRQTLGQGPEFLTYFQNEAQLEKSRLLSDRFSAERPKGSFSTLEIQRTEQGDSAMYLCASSLFMNTEAFFGQGTRLTVV.